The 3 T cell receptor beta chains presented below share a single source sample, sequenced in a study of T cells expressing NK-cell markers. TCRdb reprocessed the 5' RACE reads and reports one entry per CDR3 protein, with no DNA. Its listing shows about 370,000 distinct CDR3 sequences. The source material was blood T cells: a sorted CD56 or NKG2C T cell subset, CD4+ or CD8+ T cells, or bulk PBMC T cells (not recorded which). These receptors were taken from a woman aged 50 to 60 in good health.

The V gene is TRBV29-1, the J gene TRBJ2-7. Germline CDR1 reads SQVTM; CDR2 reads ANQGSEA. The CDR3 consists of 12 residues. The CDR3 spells CSVLIGLYEQYF.

CDR3 sequence reads: CASSRRTGVDTQYF. This chain links TRBV7-2 with TRBJ2-3; the TCRdb call, TRBD1, lacks DNA for checking. The CDR3 totals 14 residues. Per the germline V gene, CDR1 is SGHTA and CDR2 is FQGNSA. Supplemented by reference TRBV7-2 and TRBJ2-3, the full variable domain reads GAGVSQSPSNKVTEKGKDVELRCDPISGHTALYWYRQSLGQGLEFLIYFQGNSAPDKSGLPSDRFSAERTGGSVSTLTIQRTQQEDSAVYLCASSRRTGVDTQYFGPGTRLTVL.

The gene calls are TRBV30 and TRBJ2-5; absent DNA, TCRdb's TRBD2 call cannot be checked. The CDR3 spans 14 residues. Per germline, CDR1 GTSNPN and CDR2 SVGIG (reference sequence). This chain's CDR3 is CAWRGTSGSETQYF.